What follows is one T cell receptor beta chain and its context. Its antigen remains undetermined. Base quality data are lacking; no much larger clone is found one base away. The sample belongs to a study of CD4 T cells in relation to SARS-CoV-2 and coronaviruses (dated by TCRdb to the early 2020s). With respect to the entire study: In the ViraFEST assay, PBMCs were grown with antigen for around nine days, and TCR beta CDR3s were then sequenced to identify antigen-specific clonal expansions. An HIV-1 Nef peptide pool or a no-peptide culture served as the negative reference condition. Shared crossreactive spike epitopes were mapped to their HLA restriction using patient-derived lymphoblastoid cell lines. Memory CD4+ T cell crossreactivity between SARS-CoV-2 and common cold coronavirus spike proteins was assessed at the TCR clonotype level in the study. The Adaptive Biotechnologies TCR-sequencing kit was used to sequence samples from three pre-COVID donors and the naive versus memory experiments, while other data came from Illumina-based sequencing. A different TCR-beta assay, based on Illumina, was used to sequence expansion assays from other donors in the study. Paper-wide results and their limitations: The study was limited by small numbers of patients and tested TCRs. In about 71% of donors, memory CD4+ clonotypes turned up that crossrecognized SARS-CoV-2 and at least one common cold coronavirus spike. Because no donor provided both pre-pandemic and post-infection samples, tracing the source of pre-existing responses was limited. Significantly weaker SARS-CoV-2-driven expansion was shown by crossreactive clones than by monoreactive clones, consistent with antigenic imprinting. Crossreactivity analysis was centred on spike protein, so crossreactivity against other viral proteins was not assessed.

The germline V gene sets CDR1 to MDHEN and CDR2 to SYDVKM. The germline V end is reduced by 6 bases and the J end by 6 bases; junction bases left unmatched: 13. From the cysteine through the phenylalanine, the CDR3 covers 15 amino acids. Left in the record is the CDR3 DNA by itself, 45 bases read in frame from the first base. Library generation was performed with the immunoSEQ multiplex PCR assay. On the study's bioinformatics: During preprocessing, nonproductive sequences were discarded, as were any CDR3s that did not begin with C, did not end with F or W, or were shorter than 7 amino acids. The MANAFEST web app was used to call antigen-specific clonotypes on the basis of expansion compared with the reference and with other culture wells. A clone was considered positive if significant expansion relative to the reference culture was observed in 2 of 3 replicate wells at an FDR below 0.05. Positive clones also required significant expansion versus all other tandem wells and an odds ratio above 5. Pairwise Levenshtein distance, computed with the stringdist R package after three terminal residues were trimmed from each end, was used as the measure of CDR3 homology. Imported from immuneACCESS, the table was reduced by TCRdb to in-frame sequences with V and J called. These copies leave out some clones; in studies compared against another copy, an unresolved V gene accounts for under half, and the cause of the remainder is not known. V, J and clone size are taken as reported in that table, and D and trimming were inferred from the DNA itself. This sample gives some 26,000 clones in total; less than 85% of them show up just once. The ten largest clones capture around 19% of the sample.

CD4+ T cells from unexposed donors were collected before the COVID-19 pandemic (2011-2018). After around eleven days of culture, CD4+ T cells were isolated with the EasySep CD4+ T cell isolation kit. As cell number allowed, CD4+ T cells from unexposed donors were tested for reactivity to SARS-CoV-2 S and N and to four common cold coronavirus spike pools. PBMCs were cultured at under 2.5 million per well in IMDM supplemented with around 5% human AB serum and 8 to 10 IU/ml IL-2. Half of the culture medium was replaced with fresh IL-2-containing medium on days 3 and 7. In general, every peptide culture condition was set up in three replicate wells. The leukapheresis product for the unexposed donors was obtained through commercial purchase. Ficoll-Paque PLUS gradient centrifugation was used to isolate PBMCs from either whole blood or leukapheresis product. The PBMCs went either fresh into the expansion assay or into cryopreservation at -140 degrees C. The QIAamp Micro DNA Kit was used to extract genomic DNA from the CD4+ T cells.

The origin of this receptor is a human donor in good health. Sequencing input: CD4+ T cells from PBMCs, cultured in vitro. Recombination linked TRBV28 to TRBJ1-1; 7 bases in between match TRBD1. DNA sequence: TGTGCCAGCAGCCCAATTTCAGGGGGGTTGGCTGAAGCTTTCTTT. The encoded protein is CASSPISGGLAEAFF.